The 25 T cell receptor beta chains reported below all come from one sample, sequenced in a study of T cell changes during pregnancy in multiple sclerosis. Only in-frame clones appear in the TCRdb table, and some are missing; sequencing was by immunoSEQ multiplex PCR. The sample shows more than 80,000 clones, about 90% of them seen only once. This sample comprised PBMCs, obtained in the first trimester of pregnancy. Source of these receptors: a female donor in good health, serving as a control in a pregnancy study. Some clones in this sample may be carry-over from other donors' samples.

The genes are TRBV6-1 and TRBJ2-3; possibly TRBD2 for D (5 bases). Germline lookup yields CDR1 MNHNS and CDR2 SASEGT. V lost 6 bases, J lost 4 bases, and 17 bases lay in between. CDR3 length: 15 residues. DNA of the CDR3: TGTGCCAGCAGAAATCCTAGCCTTTGGGCAGATACGCAGTATTTT. Its translation is CASRNPSLWADTQYF.

The chain has TRBV28 and TRBJ2-3; 12 bases align to TRBD1. Trimming at V came to 5 bases and at J to 4 bases, leaving 10 bases not matched to a gene. CDR3 length equals 17 residues. The germline V gene has CDR1 MDHEN and CDR2 SYDVKM. CDR3 protein: CASSHRSGQGAADTQYF. The CDR3 nucleotides read TGTGCCAGCAGTCATCGATCGGGACAGGGGGCCGCAGATACGCAGTATTTT. The variable domain in full, with the rest retrieved from reference TRBV28 and TRBJ2-3, is DVKVTQSSRYLVKRTGEKVFLECVQDMDHENMFWYRQDPGLGLRLIYFSYDVKMKEKGDIPEGYSVSREKKERFSLILESASTNQTSMYLCASSHRSGQGAADTQYFGPGTRLTVL.

CDR3: CASSLMSPMGGNYGYTF. The CDR3 DNA reads as TGCGCCAGCAGCTTGATGTCCCCGATGGGGGGTAACTATGGCTACACCTTC. This chain connects TRBV5-1 to TRBJ1-2, with D tentatively TRBD1 (5 bases). Trimming removed 1 base from V and 1 base from J, with 17 bases in between. Per the germline V gene, CDR1 is SGHRS and CDR2 is YFSETQ. The CDR3 has 17 residues.

This clone was picked up a small number of times. The chain links TRBV2 to TRBJ1-1; D gene unclear. Germline-derived CDR1 and CDR2 are SNHLY and FYNNEI. The CDR3 runs 12 residues. Trimming took off 4 bases at V and 5 bases at J, with 8 bases between the two ends. CDR3 region: CASSARVTEAFF. The DNA of the CDR3 is TGTGCCAGCAGTGCCCGGGTGACTGAAGCTTTCTTT. The full variable domain, rest sourced from reference TRBV2 and TRBJ1-1, is EPEVTQTPSHQVTQMGQEVILRCVPISNHLYFYWYRQILGQKVEFLVSFYNNEISEKSEIFDDQFSVERPDGSNFTLKIRSTKLEDSAMYFCASSARVTEAFFGQGTRLTVV.

The chain has TRBV13 and TRBJ2-7; D gene unclear. The CDR3 totals 15 residues. Trimming pared 5 bases from V and 4 bases from J, leaving 18 bases between. Germline lookup yields CDR1 PRHDT and CDR2 FYEKMQ (reference sequence). The chain's CDR3 is CASSKRLDPEYEQYF. For the CDR3, the DNA is TGTGCCAGCAGCAAGAGGTTAGACCCAGAGTACGAGCAGTACTTC.

The CDR3 loop is CAVGQGYEQYF. The CDR3 coding sequence is TGTGCCGTGGGACAGGGGTACGAGCAGTACTTC. V gene TRBV6-1 combines with J gene TRBJ2-7, with 10 bases aligning to TRBD1. Germline V CDR1 and CDR2: MNHNS, SASEGT. Trimming removed 11 bases from V and 4 bases from J; junction bases left unmatched: 2. This CDR3 is 11 amino acids long.

The rearrangement links TRBV28 to TRBJ1-2, with a possible D match to TRBD1 (5 bases). The V gene lost 3 bases and the J gene lost 1 base, with 15 bases spanning the gap. This CDR3 is built from 16 residues. From germline, CDR1 is MDHEN and CDR2 SYDVKM. The CDR3 DNA sequence: TGTGCCAGCAGTTTCCCCCAGGGTGAGGATAACTATGGCTACACCTTC. Residues: CASSFPQGEDNYGYTF.

The V call is TRBV4-3, the J call TRBJ2-7, with TRBD2 matching over 8 bases. The length of the CDR3 is 16 residues. In germline, CDR1 is LGHNA, CDR2 YSLEER. The junction had 6 bases not matched to a gene; V was cut back by 1 base and J by 1 base. CDR3 region: CASSQGWTSLSYEQYF. The CDR3 nucleotides read TGCGCCAGCAGCCAAGGGTGGACTAGCCTTTCCTACGAGCAGTACTTC.

The V and J genes are TRBV7-8 and TRBJ1-5; D is possibly TRBD1 (5 bases). V lost 1 base to trimming and J lost 3 bases, with 10 bases between them. This CDR3 spans 15 amino acids. Germline V gene data show CDR1 as SGHVS and CDR2 as FQNEAQ. In DNA, the CDR3 is TGTGCCAGCAGCTTAGTAAGGGGCACCAATCAGCCCCAGCATTTT. It is translated as CASSLVRGTNQPQHF.

This clone was counted once. The chain has TRBV30 and TRBJ1-3, with D uncertain. CDR1 and CDR2 from the germline V gene are GTSNPN and SVGIG (reference sequence). Deletions cut 4 bases from V and 0 bases from J, with 4 bases between. The CDR3 is 12 residues long. The CDR3: CAWTDSGNTIYF. The CDR3 nucleotides read TGTGCCTGGACAGACTCTGGAAACACCATATATTTT.

The chain has TRBV28 and TRBJ1-2; 9 nucleotides line up with TRBD1. The CDR3 is 18 amino acids. Germline CDR1 reads MDHEN; CDR2 reads SYDVKM. The trim removed 3 bases at V and 6 bases at J, leaving 17 bases unmatched. The CDR3 DNA reads TGTGCCAGCAGTTTGCCCCGACGAAACAGGGGGCGAGGCGATGGCTACACCTTC. Protein product: CASSLPRRNRGRGDGYTF.

This chain links TRBV4-3 with TRBJ2-5; possible D gene TRBD1, 6 bases. The CDR3 has 16 amino acids. Germline CDR1 LGHNA, CDR2 YSLEER. With 1 base removed from V and 5 bases from J, the gap between germline ends came to 17 bases. The CDR3 loop reads CASSQAGGRGFETQYF. CDR3 bases: TGCGCCAGCAGCCAAGCTGGGGGAAGGGGGTTTGAGACCCAGTACTTC.

In its sample, this clone was seen once. The V and J genes are TRBV19 and TRBJ2-7; maybe TRBD1 (5 bases). The CDR3 is 14 residues long. The ends were cut back, 7 bases at V and 7 bases at J, with 20 bases in the middle. Germline values: CDR1 LNHDA, CDR2 SQIVND (reference sequence). For the CDR3, the DNA is TGTGCCAGTAAAGCAGGACATGGCCCGGGTGAGCAGTACTTC. Its translation: CASKAGHGPGEQYF. Using reference TRBV19 and TRBJ2-7 for the parts outside the CDR3, the full variable domain is DGGITQSPKYLFRKEGQNVTLSCEQNLNHDAMYWYRQDPGQGLRLIYYSQIVNDFQKGDIAEGYSVSREKKESFPLTVTSAQKNPTAFYLCASKAGHGPGEQYFGPGTRLTVT.

The CDR3 protein is CASSSRQSAYGYTF. The CDR3 region has the DNA TGCGCCAGCAGCTCAAGACAGTCCGCTTATGGCTACACCTTC. The chain employs TRBV5-1 and TRBJ1-2; perhaps TRBD1 as D (5 bases). This CDR3 comprises 14 residues. Germline V CDR1 and CDR2: SGHRS, YFSETQ. V lost 3 bases and J lost 5, with 14 bases in between.

The chain links TRBV7-9 to TRBJ1-5; 8 bases align to TRBD1. CDR1 is SEHNR and CDR2 is FQNEAQ in the germline V gene (reference sequence). The CDR3 sequence is 17 residues long. The junction had 7 bases not matched to a gene; V was cut back by 3 bases and J by 0 bases. CDR3 in amino acids: CASSFSDRGHSNQPQHF. The CDR3 DNA sequence: TGTGCCAGCAGCTTTTCCGACAGGGGCCATAGCAATCAGCCCCAGCATTTT.

The chain couples TRBV27 to TRBJ2-7, with D possibly being TRBD2 (6 bases). The V gene's germline CDR1 is MNHEY and CDR2 SMNVEV (reference sequence). Deletions cut 2 bases from V and 4 bases from J, with 12 bases between. This CDR3 has 14 residues. The CDR3 DNA reads TGTGCCAGCAGTTTAAGGGCAGGACTATACGAGCAGTACTTC. Translating gives CASSLRAGLYEQYF.

The chain carries TRBV10-1 and TRBJ2-3; D is perhaps TRBD1 (6 bases). This CDR3 region has 17 residues. From germline, CDR1 is WNHNN and CDR2 SYGVQD (reference sequence). Trimming removed 0 bases from V and 3 bases from J, with 16 bases in between. The CDR3 loop is CASSESTRGRGTDTQYF. CDR3 nucleotide sequence: TGCGCCAGCAGTGAGTCGACCAGGGGACGAGGTACAGATACGCAGTATTTT.

V and J are TRBV5-1 and TRBJ1-3, with 7 bases matching TRBD1. This CDR3 contains 17 residues. Looked up from germline, CDR1 is SGHRS and CDR2 is YFSETQ. J gave up 2 bases and V 4 bases, and 12 bases lay outside the gene matches. CDR3 in DNA: TGCGCCAGCAGCCAAAGGGGAACAGGGGCTCCTGGAAACACCATATATTTT. Residues: CASSQRGTGAPGNTIYF.

J is TRBJ2-3 and V is TRBV10-3; 12 bases map to TRBD2. With 2 bases clipped from V and 1 base from J, the junction kept 4 bases outside the gene matches. The CDR3 has 17 amino acids. Per germline, CDR1 ENHRY and CDR2 SYGVKD. CDR3: CAISERSSGGGTDTQYF. CDR3 sequence (DNA): TGTGCCATCAGTGAGCGCTCTAGCGGGGGGGGCACAGATACGCAGTATTTT.

This clone was counted only a few times. This sequence joins TRBV19 and TRBJ1-5, with 7 bases aligning to TRBD1. Germline V lookup: CDR1 LNHDA, CDR2 SQIVND (reference sequence). The CDR3 contains 14 residues. After removal of 5 bases from V and 5 bases from J, the junction contained 6 bases not matched to a gene. CDR3 protein: CASSPQGGYQPQHF. The CDR3 DNA follows: TGTGCCAGTAGTCCTCAGGGGGGATATCAGCCCCAGCATTTT.

This sequence joins TRBV27 and TRBJ1-5; D is unclear. The CDR3 spans 14 residues. Between the trimmed V and J ends, which lost 7 bases and 7 bases, there was a span of 17 bases. Germline values: CDR1 MNHEY, CDR2 SMNVEV (reference sequence). DNA of the CDR3: TGTGCCAGCATGGTGGGCGCTCATGGCCAGCCCCAGCATTTT. It yields the protein CASMVGAHGQPQHF.

The chain recombines TRBV11-1 with TRBJ2-3; TRBD2 matches at 7 bases. V dropped 2 bases and J dropped 4; count of bases not matched to a gene: 12. Germline CDR1 reads SGHAT; CDR2 reads FQDESV (reference sequence). There are 17 residues in the CDR3. The CDR3 DNA reads TGTGCCAGCAGCTTAAGGGTTGGGCGGGAGAGAGCAGATACGCAGTATTTT. Protein product: CASSLRVGRERADTQYF.

The chain links TRBV2 to TRBJ1-1, with 7 nucleotides matching TRBD1. Germline V gives CDR1 SNHLY, CDR2 FYNNEI. The CDR3 loop spans 15 amino acids. The V gene end was trimmed by 1 base and the J gene end by 5 bases; junction bases not matched to a gene: 7. CDR3 amino acids: CASSEEGGSKTEAFF. The CDR3 DNA reads TGTGCCAGCAGTGAAGAAGGGGGCAGTAAGACTGAAGCTTTCTTT. The complete variable domain, with remaining parts taken from reference TRBV2 and TRBJ1-1, reads EPEVTQTPSHQVTQMGQEVILRCVPISNHLYFYWYRQILGQKVEFLVSFYNNEISEKSEIFDDQFSVERPDGSNFTLKIRSTKLEDSAMYFCASSEEGGSKTEAFFGQGTRLTVV.

This chain connects TRBV5-6 to TRBJ2-3; 8 bases agree with TRBD2. The V and J ends lost 1 base and 0 bases, in that order; junction bases with no gene match: 4. This CDR3 is 16 amino acids long. From germline, CDR1 is SGHDT and CDR2 YYEEEE. CDR3 region: CASSLLRGASTDTQYF. For the CDR3, the DNA is TGTGCCAGCAGCTTGCTGCGGGGGGCTAGCACAGATACGCAGTATTTT.

A single count supports this clone. V is TRBV28 and J is TRBJ2-3, with TRBD1 matching over 10 bases. The CDR3 runs 15 residues. V shed 6 bases, J shed 3 bases, and the junction held 6 bases outside the gene matches. From germline, CDR1 is MDHEN and CDR2 SYDVKM. CDR3 in DNA: TGTGCCAGCAGCCATAGACAGGGGGCAACAGATACGCAGTATTTT. It specifies CASSHRQGATDTQYF. The entire variable domain, with the rest obtained from reference TRBV28 and TRBJ2-3, is as follows: DVKVTQSSRYLVKRTGEKVFLECVQDMDHENMFWYRQDPGLGLRLIYFSYDVKMKEKGDIPEGYSVSREKKERFSLILESASTNQTSMYLCASSHRQGATDTQYFGPGTRLTVL.